These T cell receptor beta chains were read from a single sample in a study of T cells in Graves' hyperthyroidism and ophthalmopathy. TCRdb used MiXCR to reprocess the multiplex PCR reads, holding one entry per CDR3 protein. The repertoire consists of around 300,000 distinct CDR3 sequences, with approximately 18% occurring once and the leading ten covering roughly 40%. The specimen sequenced was blood. The receptors derive from a man aged 45-65 years with Graves' ophthalmopathy. CDR3s include the opening cysteine and the closing phenylalanine or tryptophan. Each record gives: clone size, D gene, J gene, V gene, CDR3 protein, CDR3 DNA. A D gene is named only where the DNA matches it firmly. A row's size may be missing; if present it is once, few, many or a size class.

size: NA
D: NA
J: TRBJ2-7
V: TRBV5-6
CDR3: CASSADTFSYEQYF
DNA: TGTGCCAGCAGCGCCGACACCTTCTCCTACGAGCAGTACTTC

size: NA
D: TRBD2
J: TRBJ2-1
V: TRBV18
CDR3: CASSLGLAGPSYNEQFF
DNA: TGTGCCAGCTCACTAGGACTAGCGGGACCTTCCTACAATGAGCAGTTCTTC

size: many
D: NA
J: TRBJ2-7
V: TRBV5-5
CDR3: CASSLEPGSYEQYF
DNA: TGTGCCAGCAGCTTGGAACCAGGGTCCTACGAGCAGTACTTC

size: many
D: TRBD1
J: TRBJ1-1
V: TRBV12-5
CDR3: CASGSRDRDPEAEAFF
DNA: TGTGCTAGTGGTTCCCGGGACAGGGACCCAGAGGCTGAAGCTTTCTTT

size: NA
D: TRBD1
J: TRBJ2-1
V: TRBV4-1
CDR3: CASSFLPPGQGYEQFF
DNA: TGCGCCAGCAGCTTTTTACCGCCGGGACAGGGGTATGAGCAGTTCTTC

size: many
D: TRBD1
J: TRBJ2-1
V: TRBV29-1
CDR3: CSVVPWTGGGNEQFF
DNA: TGCAGCGTTGTACCGTGGACAGGGGGCGGGAATGAGCAGTTCTTC

size: many
D: NA
J: TRBJ2-3
V: TRBV20-1
CDR3: CSASGRFRKDTQYF
DNA: TGCAGTGCTAGCGGGCGTTTCCGAAAGGATACGCAGTATTTT

size: NA
D: NA
J: TRBJ2-4
V: TRBV5-5
CDR3: CASSTTGPTKNIQYF
DNA: TGTGCCAGCAGCACAACGGGACCAACCAAAAACATTCAGTACTTC

size: NA
D: NA
J: TRBJ2-3
V: TRBV7-7
CDR3: CASSFSRSADTQYF
DNA: TGTGCTAGCAGCTTTAGTCGGAGTGCAGATACGCAGTATTTT

size: NA
D: TRBD1
J: TRBJ2-3
V: TRBV15
CDR3: CATSSGQGGTDTQYF
DNA: TGTGCCACCAGCTCCGGACAGGGGGGGACAGATACGCAGTATTTT

size: many
D: NA
J: TRBJ2-4
V: TRBV28
CDR3: CASSLGGQGYIQYF
DNA: TGTGCCAGCAGTCTAGGCGGCCAGGGTTACATTCAGTACTTC

size: once
D: NA
J: TRBJ2-4
V: TRBV6-1
CDR3: CATQTVNENIQYF
DNA: TGTGCCACGCAGACCGTAAACGAAAACATTCAGTACTTC

size: many
D: NA
J: TRBJ1-2
V: TRBV27
CDR3: CASYGADRKGYTF
DNA: TGTGCCAGTTATGGGGCCGATCGGAAGGGCTACACCTTC

size: NA
D: TRBD1
J: TRBJ1-1
V: TRBV4-2
CDR3: CASSQLDRGGTEAFF
DNA: TGTGCCAGCAGCCAATTAGACAGGGGGGGAACTGAAGCTTTCTTT

size: NA
D: TRBD1
J: TRBJ1-5
V: TRBV5-1
CDR3: CASSLTGSQPQHF
DNA: TGCGCCAGCAGCCTGACAGGGTCTCAGCCCCAGCATTTT

size: NA
D: TRBD1
J: TRBJ1-2
V: TRBV28
CDR3: CASSPEGTVRVGYTF
DNA: TGTGCCAGCAGTCCCGAGGGGACAGTCCGGGTGGGCTACACCTTC

size: NA
D: NA
J: TRBJ1-2
V: TRBV28
CDR3: CASTVGGGGDTYGYTF
DNA: TGTGCCAGCACGGTCGGGGGGGGGGGGGACACCTATGGCTACACCTTC

size: NA
D: NA
J: TRBJ2-7
V: TRBV24-1
CDR3: CATSDRGEQYF
DNA: TGTGCCACCAGTGACCGGGGCGAGCAGTACTTC

size: few
D: TRBD1
J: TRBJ2-2
V: TRBV19
CDR3: CASNPGTGIGELFF
DNA: TGTGCCAGTAATCCCGGGACAGGAATCGGGGAGCTGTTTTTT

size: few
D: NA
J: TRBJ1-5
V: TRBV18
CDR3: CASSPRGGGLNQPQHF
DNA: TGTGCCAGCTCACCGCGGGGAGGAGGCCTCAATCAGCCCCAGCATTTT

size: many
D: NA
J: TRBJ1-5
V: TRBV10-3
CDR3: CAISLGGDSNQPQHF
DNA: TGTGCCATCAGTCTTGGCGGGGACAGCAATCAGCCCCAGCATTTT

size: NA
D: NA
J: TRBJ2-3
V: TRBV7-6
CDR3: CASSPNNYRTDTQYF
DNA: TGTGCCAGCAGCCCAAATAACTACAGGACAGATACGCAGTATTTT